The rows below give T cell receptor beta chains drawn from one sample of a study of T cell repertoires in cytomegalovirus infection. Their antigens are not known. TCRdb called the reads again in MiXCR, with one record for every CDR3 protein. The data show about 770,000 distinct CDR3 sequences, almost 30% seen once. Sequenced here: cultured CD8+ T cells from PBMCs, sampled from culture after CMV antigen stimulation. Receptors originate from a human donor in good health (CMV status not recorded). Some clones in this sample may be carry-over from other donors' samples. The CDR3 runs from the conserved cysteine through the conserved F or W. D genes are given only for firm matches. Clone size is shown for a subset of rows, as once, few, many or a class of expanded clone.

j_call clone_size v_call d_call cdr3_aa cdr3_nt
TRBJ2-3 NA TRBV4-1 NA CASSPPTGATDTQYF TGCGCCAGCAGCCCTCCGACAGGAGCCACAGATACGCAGTATTTT
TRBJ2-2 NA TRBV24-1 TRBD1 CATSDPQDRATGELFF TGTGCCACCAGTGATCCACAGGACAGGGCCACCGGGGAGCTGTTTTTT
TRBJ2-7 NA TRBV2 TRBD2 CASSEAGGGLRDEQYF TGTGCCAGCAGTGAGGCGGGGGGGGGGCTGCGGGACGAGCAGTACTTC
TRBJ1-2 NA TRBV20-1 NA CSARDSYTF TGCAGTGCTAGGGACAGCTACACCTTC
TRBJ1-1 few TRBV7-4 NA CASSPTGSTTEAFF TGTGCCAGCAGCCCTACAGGGAGCACCACTGAAGCTTTCTTT
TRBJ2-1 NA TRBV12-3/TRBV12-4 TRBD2 CASRRSSGGDYEQFF TGTGCCAGCAGACGCAGTAGCGGGGGGGACTATGAGCAGTTCTTC
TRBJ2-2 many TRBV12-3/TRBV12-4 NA CASSSPLGGTGELFF TGTGCCAGCAGTTCCCCCTTGGGGGGCACCGGGGAGCTGTTTTTT
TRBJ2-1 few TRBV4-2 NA CASSQTEHSYNEQFF TGTGCCAGCAGCCAAACGGAACATTCCTACAATGAGCAGTTCTTC
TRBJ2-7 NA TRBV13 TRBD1 CASSEAGGDLDEQYF TGTGCCAGCAGCGAAGCAGGGGGTGACCTAGACGAGCAGTACTTC
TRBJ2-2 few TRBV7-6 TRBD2 CASSPRLAGGPRVTGELFF TGTGCCAGCAGCCCCCGACTAGCGGGGGGGCCTAGGGTCACCGGGGAGCTGTTTTTT
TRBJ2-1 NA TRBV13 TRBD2 CASSVTAGWEGPYNEQFF TGTGCCAGCAGCGTCACCGCCGGGTGGGAGGGGCCCTACAATGAGCAGTTCTTC
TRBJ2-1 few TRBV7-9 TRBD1 CASSLALKDRERYNEQFF TGTGCCAGCAGCTTAGCGTTAAAAGACAGGGAGCGCTACAATGAGCAGTTCTTC
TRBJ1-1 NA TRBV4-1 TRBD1 CASSPSTGVTEAFF TGCGCCAGCAGCCCTTCGACAGGGGTCACTGAAGCTTTCTTT
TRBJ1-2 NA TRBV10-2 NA CASSESGYYGYTF TGCGCCAGCAGTGAGTCCGGGTATTATGGCTACACCTTC
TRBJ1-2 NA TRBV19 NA CASSIPGSYGYTF TGTGCCAGTAGTATCCCGGGGTCATATGGCTACACCTTC
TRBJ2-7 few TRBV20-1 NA CSAPEAYEQYF TGCAGTGCCCCTGAGGCCTACGAGCAGTACTTC
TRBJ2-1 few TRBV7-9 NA CASSLALRQGYNDEQFF TGTGCCAGCAGCTTAGCTCTTCGGCAGGGGTACAATGATGAGCAGTTCTTC
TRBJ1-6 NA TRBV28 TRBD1 CASSPFYRRQGASPNSPLHF TGTGCCAGCAGTCCCTTCTATCGGAGACAGGGGGCTTCCCCTAATTCACCCCTCCACTTT
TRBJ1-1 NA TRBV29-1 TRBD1 CSVQPGQYTEAFF TGCAGCGTTCAACCGGGACAGTACACTGAAGCTTTCTTT
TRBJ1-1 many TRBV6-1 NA CASSEVVAHVNTEAFF TGTGCCAGCAGTGAGGTGGTCGCCCACGTGAACACTGAAGCTTTCTTT
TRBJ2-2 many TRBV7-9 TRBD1 CASRQTGGTGELFF TGTGCCAGCAGGCAAACAGGGGGCACCGGGGAGCTGTTTTTT
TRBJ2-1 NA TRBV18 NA CASSPGFQINEQFF TGTGCCAGCTCACCGGGATTTCAAATCAATGAGCAGTTCTTC
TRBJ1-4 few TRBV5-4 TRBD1 CASSLVRGVLYEKLFF TGTGCCAGCAGCTTGGTCAGGGGGGTGCTATATGAAAAACTGTTTTTT
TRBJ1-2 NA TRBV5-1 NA CASRGTQEGYTF TGCGCCAGCAGAGGGACCCAGGAGGGCTACACCTTC
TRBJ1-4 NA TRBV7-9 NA CASSSTMDVGVRSVFF TGTGCCAGCAGTTCGACGATGGATGTAGGAGTCCGATCGGTGTTTTTT
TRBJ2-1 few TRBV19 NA CASSMVTSYNEQFF TGTGCCAGTAGTATGGTAACCTCCTACAATGAGCAGTTCTTC
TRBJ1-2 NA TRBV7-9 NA CASSEQAGYTF TGTGCCAGCAGCGAACAGGCTGGCTACACCTTC
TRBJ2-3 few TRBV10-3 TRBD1 CAIKPGQGPKRLSDTQYF TGTGCCATCAAACCGGGACAGGGGCCTAAAAGATTGTCAGATACGCAGTATTTT
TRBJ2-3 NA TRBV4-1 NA CASSGDRDTQYF TGCGCCAGCAGCGGAGATCGGGATACGCAGTATTTT
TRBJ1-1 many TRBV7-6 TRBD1 CASSFDRGGNTEAFF TGTGCCAGCAGCTTTGACAGGGGAGGTAACACTGAAGCTTTCTTT
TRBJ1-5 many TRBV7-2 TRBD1 CASRLQGWASNQPQHF TGTGCCAGCAGATTACAGGGGTGGGCTAGCAATCAGCCCCAGCATTTT
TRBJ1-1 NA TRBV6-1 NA CASSYRSGTEAFF TGTGCCAGCAGTTACCGTTCGGGGACTGAAGCTTTCTTT
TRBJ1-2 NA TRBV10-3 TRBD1 CAIRGSTDRAIHGYTF TGTGCCATCAGAGGTTCTACGGACAGGGCTATCCATGGCTACACCTTC
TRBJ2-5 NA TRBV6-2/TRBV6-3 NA CASSSQEAPQETQYF TGTGCCAGCAGTTCCCAAGAAGCGCCTCAAGAGACCCAGTACTTC
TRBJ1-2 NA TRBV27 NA CASSLPDRSSGYTF TGTGCCAGCAGTTTACCCGACAGGAGCAGTGGCTACACCTTC
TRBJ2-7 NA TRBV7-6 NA CASSLLKGIHEQYF TGTGCCAGCAGCCTATTAAAGGGTATCCACGAGCAGTACTTC
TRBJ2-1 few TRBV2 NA CASNPSNNEQFF TGTGCCAGCAACCCGAGCAACAATGAGCAGTTCTTC
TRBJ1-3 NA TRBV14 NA CASSQEGWYSSGNTIYF TGTGCCAGCAGCCAAGAGGGGTGGTACAGCTCTGGAAACACCATATATTTT
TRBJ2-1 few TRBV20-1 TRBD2 CSARSGGLSSYNEQFF TGCAGTGCTAGAAGCGGGGGGCTAAGCTCCTACAATGAGCAGTTCTTC
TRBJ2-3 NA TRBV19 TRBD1 CASKDRVTSTDTQYF TGTGCCAGTAAGGACAGGGTAACTAGCACAGATACGCAGTATTTT
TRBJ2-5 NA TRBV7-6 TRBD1 CASSQRGTGTQETQYF TGTGCCAGCAGCCAACGCGGGACAGGTACTCAGGAGACCCAGTACTTC
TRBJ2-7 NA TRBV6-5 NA CASSYYDGSYEQYF TGTGCCAGCAGTTACTACGACGGAAGCTACGAGCAGTACTTC
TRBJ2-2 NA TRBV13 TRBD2 CASSSWTSGDANTGELFF TGTGCCAGCAGCTCTTGGACTAGCGGAGACGCGAACACCGGGGAGCTGTTTTTT
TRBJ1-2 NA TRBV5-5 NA CASSLTGHQALNYGYTF TGTGCCAGCAGCTTGACGGGACACCAAGCCCTTAACTATGGCTACACCTTC
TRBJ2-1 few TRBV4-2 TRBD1 CASSHPRGRGPLSSYNEQFF TGTGCCAGCAGCCACCCCAGAGGCAGGGGGCCATTGAGCTCCTACAATGAGCAGTTCTTC
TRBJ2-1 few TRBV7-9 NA CASRGGTAWGIEQFF TGTGCCAGCAGGGGGGGGACAGCTTGGGGCATTGAGCAGTTCTTC
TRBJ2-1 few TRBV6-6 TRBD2 CASSYSKIAGGYNEQFF TGTGCCAGCAGTTACTCGAAAATAGCGGGCGGGTACAATGAGCAGTTCTTC
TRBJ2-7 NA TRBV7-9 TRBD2 CASMGGDSYEQYF TGTGCCAGTATGGGGGGGGATTCCTACGAGCAGTACTTC
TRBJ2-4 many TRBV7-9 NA CASSFGAKNIQYF TGTGCCAGCAGCTTTGGAGCCAAAAACATTCAGTACTTC
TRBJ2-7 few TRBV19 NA CASSINSYEQYF TGTGCCAGTAGTATAAACAGCTACGAGCAGTACTTC
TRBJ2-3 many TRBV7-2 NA CASSLVGADTQYF TGTGCCAGCAGCTTAGTAGGCGCAGATACGCAGTATTTT
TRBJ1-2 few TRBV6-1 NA CASSDYTGGYGYTF TGTGCCAGCAGTGACTACACCGGGGGCTATGGCTACACCTTC
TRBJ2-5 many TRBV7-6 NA CASSYTEMMETQYF TGTGCCAGCAGCTACACAGAAATGATGGAGACCCAGTACTTC
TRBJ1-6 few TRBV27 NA CASSSLDRWNSPLHF TGTGCCAGCAGCTCCCTAGACAGGTGGAACTCACCCCTCCACTTT
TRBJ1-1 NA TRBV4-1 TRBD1 CASRTTGPNTEAFF TGCGCCAGCCGAACGACAGGGCCGAACACTGAAGCTTTCTTT
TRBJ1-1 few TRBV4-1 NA CASSLGEGVATEAFF TGCGCCAGCAGCCTCGGGGAGGGGGTGGCCACTGAAGCTTTCTTT
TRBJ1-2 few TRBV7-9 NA CASSLIPSPIGYGYTF TGTGCCAGCAGCCTCATCCCAAGCCCCATTGGCTATGGCTACACCTTC
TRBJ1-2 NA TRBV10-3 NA CAISDGGRIPEDYGYTF TGTGCCATCAGTGATGGGGGGCGAATCCCCGAGGATTATGGCTACACCTTC
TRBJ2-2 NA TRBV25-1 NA CASSEFSTGELFF TGTGCCAGCAGTGAATTTTCAACCGGGGAGCTGTTTTTT